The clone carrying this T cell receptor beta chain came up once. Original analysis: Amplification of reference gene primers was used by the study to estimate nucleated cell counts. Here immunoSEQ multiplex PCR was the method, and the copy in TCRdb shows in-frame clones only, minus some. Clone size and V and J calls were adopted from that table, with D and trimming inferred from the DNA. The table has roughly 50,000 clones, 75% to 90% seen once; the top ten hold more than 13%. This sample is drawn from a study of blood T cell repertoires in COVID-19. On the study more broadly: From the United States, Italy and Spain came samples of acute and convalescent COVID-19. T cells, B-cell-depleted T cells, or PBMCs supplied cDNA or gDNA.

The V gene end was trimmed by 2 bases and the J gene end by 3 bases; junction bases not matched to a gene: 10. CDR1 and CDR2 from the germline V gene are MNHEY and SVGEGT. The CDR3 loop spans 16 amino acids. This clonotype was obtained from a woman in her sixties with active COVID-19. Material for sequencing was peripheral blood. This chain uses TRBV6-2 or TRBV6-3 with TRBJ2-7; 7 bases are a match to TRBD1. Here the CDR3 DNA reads TGTGCCAGCAGTTACACGGAGACAGGGACCCGCTACGAGCAGTACTTC. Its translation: CASSYTETGTRYEQYF.